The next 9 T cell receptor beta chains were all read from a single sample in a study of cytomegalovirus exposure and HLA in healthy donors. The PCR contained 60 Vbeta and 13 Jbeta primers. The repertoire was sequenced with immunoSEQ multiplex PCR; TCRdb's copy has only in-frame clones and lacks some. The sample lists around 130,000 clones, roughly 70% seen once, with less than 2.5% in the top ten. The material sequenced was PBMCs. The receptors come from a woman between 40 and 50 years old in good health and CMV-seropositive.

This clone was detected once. CDR3 amino acids: CASSPVGGMVGFGVNYGYTF. CDR3 in DNA: TGTGCCAGCAGTCCGGTCGGGGGGATGGTTGGGTTCGGGGTTAACTATGGCTACACCTTC. J is TRBJ1-2 and V is TRBV28, with a possible D match to TRBD1 (5 bases). This CDR3 is 20 amino acids long. CDR1 is MDHEN and CDR2 is SYDVKM in the germline V gene. Trimming cost V 5 bases and J 1 base, with 29 bases left between them.

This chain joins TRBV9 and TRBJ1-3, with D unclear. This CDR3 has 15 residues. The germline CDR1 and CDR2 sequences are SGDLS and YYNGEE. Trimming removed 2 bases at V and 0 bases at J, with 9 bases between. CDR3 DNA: TGTGCCAGCAGCGTTAAGCCTTCCTCTGGAAACACCATATATTTT. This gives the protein CASSVKPSSGNTIYF. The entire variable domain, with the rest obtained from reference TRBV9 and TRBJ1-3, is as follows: DSGVTQTPKHLITATGQRVTLRCSPRSGDLSVYWYQQSLDQGLQFLIQYYNGEERAKGNILERFSAQQFPDLHSELNLSSLELGDSALYFCASSVKPSSGNTIYFGEGSWLTVV.

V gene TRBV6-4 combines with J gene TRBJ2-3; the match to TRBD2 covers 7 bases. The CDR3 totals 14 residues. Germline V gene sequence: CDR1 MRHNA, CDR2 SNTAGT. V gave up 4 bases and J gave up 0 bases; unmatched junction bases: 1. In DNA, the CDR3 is TGTGCCAGCAGTGCAGCGGGAAGCACAGATACGCAGTATTTT. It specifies CASSAAGSTDTQYF.

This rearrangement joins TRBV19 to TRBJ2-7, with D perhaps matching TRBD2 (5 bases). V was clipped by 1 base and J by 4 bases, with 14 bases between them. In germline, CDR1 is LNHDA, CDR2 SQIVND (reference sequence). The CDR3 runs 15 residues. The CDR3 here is CASSIGGVGGYEQYF. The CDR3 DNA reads TGTGCCAGTAGTATAGGAGGAGTTGGCGGGTACGAGCAGTACTTC.

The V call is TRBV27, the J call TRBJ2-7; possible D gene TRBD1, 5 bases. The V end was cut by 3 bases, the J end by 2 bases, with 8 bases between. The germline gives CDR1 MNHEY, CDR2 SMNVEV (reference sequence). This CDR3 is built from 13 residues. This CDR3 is CASSLTETYEQYF. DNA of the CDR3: TGTGCCAGCAGTTTGACAGAAACCTACGAGCAGTACTTC.

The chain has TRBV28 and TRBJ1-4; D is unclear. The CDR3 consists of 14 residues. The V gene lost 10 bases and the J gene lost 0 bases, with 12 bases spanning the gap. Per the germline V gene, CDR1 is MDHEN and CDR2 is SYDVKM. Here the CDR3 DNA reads TGTGCCACCCTACTCCCCTCAACTAATGAAAAACTGTTTTTT. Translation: CATLLPSTNEKLFF.

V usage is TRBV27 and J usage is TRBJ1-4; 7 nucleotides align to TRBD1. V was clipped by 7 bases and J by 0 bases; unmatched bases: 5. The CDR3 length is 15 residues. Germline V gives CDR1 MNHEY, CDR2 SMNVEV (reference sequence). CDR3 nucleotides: TGTGCCAGCACTCACAGGGGTGCAACTAATGAAAAACTGTTTTTT. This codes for CASTHRGATNEKLFF.

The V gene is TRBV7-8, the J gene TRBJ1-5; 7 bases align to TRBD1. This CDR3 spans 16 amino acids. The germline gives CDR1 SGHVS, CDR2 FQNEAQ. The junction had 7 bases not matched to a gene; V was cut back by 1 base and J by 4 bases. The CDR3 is CASSLGPGQHNQPQHF. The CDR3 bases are TGTGCCAGCAGCTTAGGTCCGGGACAGCATAATCAGCCCCAGCATTTT.

CDR3 region: CASSLIGTGGNEQFF. The CDR3 DNA sequence: TGTGCCAGCAGCTTAATAGGGACAGGGGGGAATGAGCAGTTCTTC. J is TRBJ2-1 and V is TRBV7-9; TRBD1 aligns across 11 bases. Germline CDR1 reads SEHNR; CDR2 reads FQNEAQ (reference sequence). The CDR3 totals 15 residues. V dropped 2 bases and J dropped 7; count of bases not matched to a gene: 4.